These 10 T cell receptor beta chains were sequenced from one sample in a study of T-cell memory formation after mild COVID-19. One entry per CDR3 protein results from TCRdb running MiXCR on the 5' RACE reads. The sample includes fewer than 200,000 distinct CDR3 sequences, over 10% of them seen just once. The specimen sequenced was PBMCs or a T cell subset sorted from them (not recorded which). The receptors stem from a man between 18 and 35 years old who had mild COVID-19 (a few samples of this study predate the infection). Cell type and time point are not known.

This chain joins TRBV20-1 and TRBJ2-5; 7 nucleotides line up with TRBD2. The CDR3 covers 13 residues. V shed 5 bases and J 0 bases; nucleotides not matched to a gene: 3. The germline gives CDR1 DFQATT, CDR2 SNEGSKA (reference sequence). CDR3 coding DNA: TGCAGTGCTCAAGCGGGGCACCAAGAGACCCAGTACTTC. Protein sequence: CSAQAGHQETQYF.

This clonotype occurred a few times. Here the CDR3 DNA reads TGTGCCAGCAGCTCAGGGGTCTCCTCAGATACGCAGTATTTT. This gives the protein CASSSGVSSDTQYF. The chain uses TRBV9 and TRBJ2-3; D perhaps matches TRBD1 (6 bases). Germline V lookup: CDR1 SGDLS, CDR2 YYNGEE. The length of the CDR3 is 14 residues. The V and J ends lost 4 bases and 4 bases respectively, with 13 bases between them.

This clonotype appeared a few times. The rearrangement links TRBV25-1 to TRBJ1-5; D ambiguous. The CDR3 extends over 14 amino acids. Germline V gene sequence: CDR1 MGHDK, CDR2 SYGVNS. V lost 3 bases to trimming and J lost 2 bases, with 8 bases between them. CDR3 loop: CASSDPYGNQPQHF. The DNA for the CDR3 is TGTGCCAGCAGTGACCCGTACGGCAATCAGCCCCAGCATTTT.

This chain links TRBV10-3 with TRBJ2-7, with D perhaps matching TRBD1 or TRBD2 (5 bases each). The germline gives CDR1 ENHRY, CDR2 SYGVKD. There are 15 residues in the CDR3. V shed 6 bases and J shed 3 bases, with 18 bases lying between them. CDR3 nucleotides: TGTGCCATCAGCACAGAACGGGGCGCAGGCTACGAGCAGTACGTC. Its translation is CAISTERGAGYEQYV.

This clonotype was observed a handful of times. The chain links TRBV5-1 to TRBJ1-1, with D tentatively TRBD1 (6 bases). V lost 2 bases to trimming and J lost 4 bases, with 12 bases between them. Germline CDR1 SGHRS, CDR2 YFSETQ. The CDR3 runs to 14 residues. The CDR3 DNA sequence: TGCGCCAGCAGCTTATCCGGGGGGCTCACTGAAGCTTTCTTT. This gives the protein CASSLSGGLTEAFF.

The V and J genes are TRBV2 and TRBJ2-5, with D unclear. This CDR3 has 11 amino acids. Germline V gene sequence: CDR1 SNHLY, CDR2 FYNNEI. Trimming pared 3 bases from V and 5 bases from J, leaving 4 bases between. CDR3 loop: CASSERETQYF. DNA of the CDR3: TGTGCCAGCAGTGAGAGGGAGACCCAGTACTTC. The full variable domain, with the rest looked up from reference TRBV2 and TRBJ2-5, is EPEVTQTPSHQVTQMGQEVILRCVPISNHLYFYWYRQILGQKVEFLVSFYNNEISEKSEIFDDQFSVERPDGSNFTLKIRSTKLEDSAMYFCASSERETQYFGPGTRLLVL.

This clonotype came up many times. This rearrangement joins TRBV6-5 to TRBJ1-6; 11 nucleotides match TRBD1. V gave up 4 bases and J gave up 10 bases; unmatched junction bases: 3. The CDR3 length is 14 residues. The V gene's germline CDR1 is MNHEY and CDR2 SVGAGI. The CDR3, as DNA: TGTGCCAGCAGTTGGGACAGGGGGGGATCACCCCTCCACTTT. Protein: CASSWDRGGSPLHF.

This clonotype was seen a handful of times. V is TRBV2 and J is TRBJ1-2; TRBD1 matches at 8 bases. The V segment lost 7 bases and the J segment 5 bases; nucleotides outside the gene matches: 12. The CDR3 loop spans 15 amino acids. Per the germline V gene, CDR1 is SNHLY and CDR2 is FYNNEI. This CDR3 is CASTQGRGRSYGYTF. The DNA of the CDR3 is TGTGCCAGCACCCAAGGCAGGGGGCGTTCTTATGGCTACACCTTC.

This clonotype has just a few counts. The chain employs TRBV27 and TRBJ1-5; D remains unclear. The CDR3 has 9 residues. V lost 8 bases and J lost 11, with 7 bases in between. The germline V gene encodes CDR1 MNHEY and CDR2 SMNVEV (reference sequence). The CDR3: CASPRTQHF. The CDR3 bases are TGTGCCAGCCCAAGAACCCAGCATTTT.

This chain joins TRBV7-2 and TRBJ2-5; 13 bases are a match to TRBD2. The CDR3 contains 16 residues. Unmatched junction bases numbered 4, after V lost 5 bases and J lost 1 base. The V gene's germline CDR1 is SGHTA and CDR2 FQGNSA. The CDR3 protein is CASSPRTSGGQETQYF. The CDR3 nucleotides are TGTGCCAGCAGCCCCCGGACTAGCGGGGGCCAAGAGACCCAGTACTTC.